Included here is one T cell receptor beta chain sequence, with context. Its cognate antigen is unknown. Here immunoSEQ multiplex PCR was the method, and the copy in TCRdb shows in-frame clones only, minus some. The sample has about 5,400 clones; less than 85% are singletons. The data are from a study of T cells in localized non-small cell lung cancer. This CDR3 spans 14 amino acids. V shed 2 bases and J shed 6 bases, with 12 bases lying between them. Germline CDR1 SEHNR, CDR2 FQNEAQ (reference sequence). Findings and caveats of the study: Appearance in adjacent lung was seen for a median around 61 of the top 100 tumor clones. Since sequencing was restricted to only one region of the tumor, intratumor heterogeneity remains a possibility.

This material consisted of PBMCs, taken before any cancer treatment. The clonotype was recovered from a woman aged 35 to 69 with stage II lung adenocarcinoma. V usage is TRBV7-9 and J usage is TRBJ2-3, with a possible D match to TRBD2 (6 bases). The CDR3 spells CASSLLGGQDTQYF. CDR3 DNA sequence: TGTGCCAGCAGCTTACTGGGGGGTCAGGATACGCAGTATTTT.